The 9 T cell receptor beta chains listed next were all sequenced from one sample in a study of cytomegalovirus exposure and HLA in healthy donors. PCR primers comprised 60 Vbeta and 13 Jbeta primers. The table came from immunoSEQ multiplex PCR; TCRdb's copy has only in-frame clones and leaves some out. The table records about 150,000 clones, roughly 88% of them present only once. Material for sequencing was PBMCs. The receptors come from a boy under 10 years old in good health and CMV-seronegative.

The chain uses TRBV6-6 and TRBJ2-3; D might be TRBD2 (6 bases). Germline CDR1 and CDR2: MNHNY and SVGAGI (reference sequence). Between the trimmed V and J ends, which lost 4 bases and 1 base, there was a span of 9 bases. This CDR3 is built from 14 residues. CDR3 nucleotide sequence: TGTGCCAGCAGTTCTCGCGGGGGCACAGATACGCAGTATTTT. Residues: CASSSRGGTDTQYF.

About this clone: The same CDR3 arises from other DNA sequences in this sample as well. This rearrangement joins TRBV7-6 to TRBJ1-1; 7 bases align to TRBD1. CDR1 and CDR2 (germline): SGHVS, FNYEAQ. V dropped 1 base and J dropped 4; count of bases not matched to a gene: 0. The CDR3 runs to 13 residues. CDR3: CASSLGQGTEAFF. The CDR3 nucleotides read TGTGCCAGCAGCTTAGGACAGGGCACTGAAGCTTTCTTT. The variable domain in full, with the rest retrieved from reference TRBV7-6 and TRBJ1-1, is GAGVSQSPRYKVTKRGQDVALRCDPISGHVSLYWYRQALGQGPEFLTYFNYEAQQDKSGLPNDRFSAERPEGSISTLTIQRTEQRDSAMYRCASSLGQGTEAFFGQGTRLTVV.

V gene TRBV11-1 combines with J gene TRBJ2-7, with 8 bases matching TRBD2. The CDR3 consists of 15 residues. Germline V gene lookup returns CDR1 SGHAT and CDR2 FQDESV (reference sequence). V was clipped by 1 base and J by 2 bases; unmatched bases: 4. The CDR3 is CASSLVAGPTYEQYF. CDR3 in DNA: TGTGCCAGCAGCTTAGTAGCGGGGCCTACCTACGAGCAGTACTTC.

The rearrangement links TRBV5-1 to TRBJ2-3, with 7 bases aligning to TRBD1. The CDR3 is 14 residues long. V lost 1 base and J lost 2; bases outside the gene matches: 1. Looked up from germline, CDR1 is SGHRS and CDR2 is YFSETQ. As DNA, the CDR3 is TGCGCCAGCAGCTTGCAGGGGGTCACAGATACGCAGTATTTT. It is translated as CASSLQGVTDTQYF.

This clone occurred once. The V and J genes are TRBV6-5 and TRBJ1-2; D not resolved. Germline V gives CDR1 MNHEY, CDR2 SVGAGI. The V end lost 4 bases, the J end lost 4 bases, and 16 bases lay between the germline ends. CDR3 length equals 15 residues. The CDR3 region has the DNA TGTGCCAGCAGTTCAGAGGGATCGAGTTTCTATGGCTACACCTTC. It translates to CASSSEGSSFYGYTF.

This clone came up once. V is TRBV4-2 and J is TRBJ2-1; 12 positions agree with TRBD2. Germline CDR1 and CDR2: LGHNA and YNFKEQ. This CDR3 region has 16 residues. V was pared by 1 base and J by 2 bases, with 0 bases of the junction left unmatched. The CDR3 bases are TGTGCCAGCAGCCAAGGACTAGCGGGAGCCTACAATGAGCAGTTCTTC. It translates to CASSQGLAGAYNEQFF.

The gene calls are TRBV9 and TRBJ2-5, with TRBD2 identical over 10 bases. Per the germline V gene, CDR1 is SGDLS and CDR2 is YYNGEE. V lost 0 bases and J lost 1; bases outside the gene matches: 6. CDR3 size: 17 residues. Here the CDR3 reads CASSVGLAGVVQETQYF. The CDR3 DNA follows: TGTGCCAGCAGCGTAGGACTAGCGGGTGTGGTCCAAGAGACCCAGTACTTC.

This clone was picked up one time. This sequence joins TRBV7-2 and TRBJ1-4; 7 nucleotides line up with TRBD1. V dropped 3 bases and J dropped 7; count of bases not matched to a gene: 2. This CDR3 region has 13 residues. Germline assignment: CDR1 SGHTA and CDR2 FQGNSA. CDR3 nucleotides: TGTGCCAGCAGCTTTTACAGGGGTGAAAAACTGTTTTTT. Translating gives CASSFYRGEKLFF.

The genes are TRBV5-4 and TRBJ1-2, with 10 bases identical to TRBD1. J was trimmed by 3 bases and V by 4 bases; bases with no gene match: 3. CDR3 length: 14 residues. CDR1 is SGHNT and CDR2 is YYREEE in the germline V gene (reference sequence). CDR3 loop: CASSGTGEDYGYTF. As DNA, the CDR3 is TGTGCCAGCAGCGGGACAGGGGAGGACTATGGCTACACCTTC.